The 24 T cell receptor beta chains below were found in one sample sequenced in a study of T cell responses to AZD1222 COVID-19 vaccine. The repertoire was sequenced with immunoSEQ multiplex PCR; TCRdb's copy has only in-frame clones and lacks some. The data show about 66,000 clones, more than 75% seen once. The material was peripheral blood, obtained on day 0 of AZD1222 vaccination. These receptor sequences come from an adult in good health.

This chain joins TRBV6-5 and TRBJ1-5; perhaps TRBD1 as D (5 bases). This CDR3 has 15 amino acids. V shed 4 bases and J shed 2 bases, with 12 bases lying between them. Germline CDR1 MNHEY, CDR2 SVGAGI. The CDR3 DNA reads as TGTGCCAGCAGTTTCGGGACCAAGGGCAATCAGCCCCAGCATTTT. Translating it yields CASSFGTKGNQPQHF.

In its sample, this clone was seen once. The chain carries TRBV7-9 and TRBJ1-1; no definite D call. V was trimmed by 5 bases and J by 13 bases, leaving 14 bases between them. This CDR3 contains 11 residues. In germline, CDR1 is SEHNR, CDR2 FQNEAQ (reference sequence). The CDR3 nucleotides are TGTGCCAGCAGCCCCTCCGAAGTCGGTTTCTTT. As protein: CASSPSEVGFF.

This chain joins TRBV5-6 and TRBJ1-1, with TRBD1 as a possible D gene (6 bases). The CDR3 is made up of 14 amino acids. The ends were cut back, 9 bases at V and 1 base at J, with 16 bases in the middle. The V gene's germline CDR1 is SGHDT and CDR2 YYEEEE. DNA of the CDR3: TGTGCCACCACCCGAGGACAGACGAACACTGAAGCTTTCTTT. As protein: CATTRGQTNTEAFF.

This rearrangement joins TRBV19 to TRBJ1-4; D remains ambiguous. The V and J ends lost 5 bases and 3 bases respectively, with 10 bases between them. CDR1 and CDR2 (germline): LNHDA, SQIVND (reference sequence). The CDR3 consists of 14 residues. DNA for the CDR3: TGTGCCAGTAGTCTACAGCGAGCTAATGAAAAACTGTTTTTT. It translates to CASSLQRANEKLFF. The full variable domain, with the rest looked up from reference TRBV19 and TRBJ1-4, is DGGITQSPKYLFRKEGQNVTLSCEQNLNHDAMYWYRQDPGQGLRLIYYSQIVNDFQKGDIAEGYSVSREKKESFPLTVTSAQKNPTAFYLCASSLQRANEKLFFGSGTQLSVL.

This sequence joins TRBV10-3 and TRBJ1-2; the D is unclear. From germline, CDR1 is ENHRY and CDR2 SYGVKD. V gave up 0 bases and J gave up 0 bases, with 17 bases separating them. There are 18 residues in the CDR3. The CDR3 DNA sequence: TGTGCCATCAGTGAGTCGTTTAGCGTCTACGATTCTAACTATGGCTACACCTTC. Translating gives CAISESFSVYDSNYGYTF.

This rearrangement joins TRBV7-9 to TRBJ1-2; a weak D match, TRBD1 (6 bases). CDR3 length equals 14 residues. Trimming left V 0 bases short and J 6 bases short, with 11 bases between. Germline-derived CDR1 and CDR2 are SEHNR and FQNEAQ (reference sequence). CDR3 in DNA: TGTGCCAGCAGCTTAGCCGGACAGACAGATGGCTACACCTTC. Its protein product is CASSLAGQTDGYTF.

This clone has just a few counts. The genes are TRBV15 and TRBJ2-3; D is ambiguous. CDR3 length: 14 residues. Trimming removed 1 base at V and 4 bases at J, with 9 bases between. Germline V lookup: CDR1 LNHNV, CDR2 YYDKDF (reference sequence). CDR3 in amino acids: CATSRVSKADTQYF. The CDR3 bases are TGTGCCACCAGCAGAGTCTCAAAAGCAGATACGCAGTATTTT.

The chain couples TRBV7-8 to TRBJ1-6, with D possibly being TRBD1 (5 bases). The CDR3 is 16 amino acids. V was trimmed by 5 bases and J by 0 bases, leaving 11 bases between them. Germline CDR1 is SGHVS and CDR2 is FQNEAQ. The CDR3 sequence is CASSGDQSSYNSPLHF. In DNA, the CDR3 is TGTGCCAGCAGCGGGGACCAGAGCTCCTATAATTCACCCCTCCACTTT.

This sequence joins TRBV6-6 and TRBJ1-3, with 9 bases fitting TRBD1. CDR3 length equals 15 residues. J lost 3 bases, V lost 6 bases, and 6 bases had no gene match. Germline CDR1 MNHNY, CDR2 SVGAGI (reference sequence). The CDR3, as DNA: TGTGCCAGCAGGCGGGACAGGGCTGATGGAAACACCATATATTTT. Protein: CASRRDRADGNTIYF.

This clone was counted between two and nine times. This rearrangement joins TRBV13 to TRBJ1-1, with a possible D match to TRBD1 (5 bases). This CDR3 is built from 15 residues. From germline, CDR1 is PRHDT and CDR2 FYEKMQ (reference sequence). The V gene lost 6 bases and the J gene lost 7 bases, with 21 bases spanning the gap. The CDR3 protein is CASSFSGVTASEAFF. Written as DNA, the CDR3 is TGTGCCAGCAGTTTTAGTGGGGTGACAGCGAGTGAAGCTTTCTTT.

With regard to this clone: A clone one base away is much larger, so this may be a read error. This chain uses TRBV11-2 with TRBJ2-2; D is ambiguous. The CDR3 consists of 12 residues. From germline, CDR1 is SGHAT and CDR2 FQNNGV. V was pared by 5 bases and J by 0 bases, with 1 base between. The CDR3 sequence is CASSPNTGELFF. As DNA, the CDR3 is TGTGCCAGCAGCCCGAACACCGGGGAGCTGTTTTTT.

This clone has only one observation. This chain joins TRBV27 and TRBJ1-2; 8 bases fit TRBD1. With V trimmed by 7 bases and J by 8 bases, 15 bases remained unmatched. The CDR3 extends over 15 amino acids. Germline CDR1 and CDR2: MNHEY and SMNVEV (reference sequence). The DNA for the CDR3 is TGTGCCAGCAAAGACCCTGGGGGACAGGCTTGGGGCTACACCTTC. Its translation is CASKDPGGQAWGYTF.

The chain recombines TRBV30 with TRBJ1-1; D is undetermined. Trimming took off 4 bases at V and 3 bases at J, with 12 bases between the two ends. The CDR3 runs 13 residues. Germline V gene sequence: CDR1 GTSNPN, CDR2 SVGIG (reference sequence). CDR3 protein: CAWKWGRDTEAFF. The CDR3 DNA follows: TGTGCCTGGAAATGGGGTAGGGACACTGAAGCTTTCTTT.

This rearrangement joins TRBV28 to TRBJ2-3; D gene ambiguous. This CDR3 is built from 16 residues. Germline CDR1 and CDR2: MDHEN and SYDVKM. Trimming took 9 bases from V and 3 from J, leaving 22 bases between them. DNA for the CDR3: TGTGCCAGACCGGAACACAGTTACCACAAAACAGATACGCAGTATTTT. It codes for CARPEHSYHKTDTQYF.

The gene calls are TRBV11-3 and TRBJ1-5; D not certain. The length of the CDR3 is 19 residues. V was pared by 5 bases and J by 3 bases, with 26 bases between. Germline V gene lookup returns CDR1 SGHNT and CDR2 YENEEA. CDR3 in DNA: TGTGCCAGCAGCAGCGGCGCAGAGAGTATTGAACCCCACAATCAGCCCCAGCATTTT. Translated: CASSSGAESIEPHNQPQHF.

The J gene is TRBJ2-3, the V gene TRBV4-2, with 13 bases matching TRBD2. Germline V gene sequence: CDR1 LGHNA, CDR2 YNFKEQ. J lost 3 bases, V lost 1 base, and 4 bases had no gene match. This CDR3 is built from 17 residues. The CDR3 coding sequence is TGTGCCAGCAGCCAAGGGCCGACTAGCGGGAGGACAGATACGCAGTATTTT. Translating gives CASSQGPTSGRTDTQYF.

The V gene is TRBV27, the J gene TRBJ2-7; D is ambiguous. The V gene's germline CDR1 is MNHEY and CDR2 SMNVEV (reference sequence). The V end lost 0 bases, the J end lost 0 bases, and 9 bases lay between the germline ends. The CDR3 consists of 15 residues. The CDR3 DNA reads TGTGCCAGCAGTTTATCAGCACACCGCTCCTACGAGCAGTACTTC. Its translation is CASSLSAHRSYEQYF.

CDR3 loop: CASSSGGSNSPLHF. The CDR3 DNA reads TGTGCCAGCAGTTCTGGCGGATCAAATTCACCCCTCCACTTT. The chain joins TRBV6-5 to TRBJ1-6; D call uncertain. CDR1 and CDR2 from the germline V gene are MNHEY and SVGAGI. The ends were cut back, 4 bases at V and 7 bases at J, with 11 bases in the middle. This CDR3 region has 14 residues.

The chain has TRBV12-3 or TRBV12-4 and TRBJ2-3, with no clear D. Between the trimmed V and J ends, which lost 2 bases and 6 bases, there was a span of 9 bases. This CDR3 spans 13 amino acids. The CDR3 DNA reads as TGTGCCAGCAGTTTATCTACTTCGGATACGCAGTATTTT. Protein: CASSLSTSDTQYF.

The chain employs TRBV6-2 or TRBV6-3 and TRBJ2-3, with D uncertain. Germline CDR1 is MNHEY and CDR2 is SVGEGT. The CDR3 extends over 16 amino acids. Trimming removed 1 base from V and 0 bases from J, with 11 bases in between. As DNA, the CDR3 is TGTGCCAGCAGTTACTACAGCTCAAGAAGCACAGATACGCAGTATTTT. Protein: CASSYYSSRSTDTQYF.

This sequence joins TRBV6-2 or TRBV6-3 and TRBJ2-1; D may match TRBD1 or TRBD2 (5 bases each). Per the germline V gene, CDR1 is MNHEY and CDR2 is SVGEGT. This CDR3 has 17 residues. V was pared by 5 bases and J by 10 bases, with 27 bases between. The CDR3 DNA sequence: TGTGCCAGCAGTATTTCACGGGGCCAAAGCAGTTTCCGGGAGCAGTTCTTC. Translating gives CASSISRGQSSFREQFF.

The rearrangement links TRBV2 to TRBJ1-6; TRBD1 matches 7 bases. Germline loops: CDR1 SNHLY, CDR2 FYNNEI. The CDR3 runs to 14 residues. The trim removed 6 bases at V and 7 bases at J, leaving 6 bases unmatched. DNA of the CDR3: TGTGCCAGCAGGATGGACAGGCAGAATTCACCCCTCCACTTT. Its translation: CASRMDRQNSPLHF.

The rearrangement links TRBV27 to TRBJ2-3; D remains unclear. The CDR3 loop spans 13 amino acids. Germline CDR1 reads MNHEY; CDR2 reads SMNVEV (reference sequence). V lost 3 bases and J lost 4, with 8 bases in between. The CDR3 DNA reads TGTGCCAGCAGTTTGGTAGCCTCAGATACGCAGTATTTT. This codes for CASSLVASDTQYF.

This chain connects TRBV25-1 to TRBJ2-7; 16 nucleotides agree with TRBD2. The CDR3 is 15 amino acids. With 8 bases clipped from V and 6 bases from J, the junction kept 7 bases outside the gene matches. CDR1 MGHDK and CDR2 SYGVNS come from the germline V gene. The CDR3 region has the DNA TGTGCCAGCGAGGGACTAGCGGGAGGGCCGATCGAGCAGTACTTC. Protein product: CASEGLAGGPIEQYF.